Listed below are T cell receptor beta chains from one sample, sequenced in a study of T cells in Graves' hyperthyroidism and ophthalmopathy. TCRdb ran MiXCR on the multiplex PCR reads and lists one entry per CDR3 protein. The sample consists of around 300,000 distinct CDR3 sequences, approximately 13% of them appearing once. The sequencing input was blood. All receptors derive from a woman aged 25 to 39 with Graves' hyperthyroidism. Both conserved end residues are part of each CDR3. The D gene is left open where the match is weak. Not all rows give a size; the values are once, few, many and, for expanded clones, a class.

few | TRBJ2-7 | TRBV28 | NA | CASTRKSPFLYYEQYF | TGTGCCAGCACCAGGAAGTCCCCCTTTCTCTACTACGAGCAGTACTTC
many | TRBJ2-1 | TRBV11-1 | TRBD2 | CASSYGTSGSEQFF | TGTGCCAGCAGCTATGGGACTAGCGGGAGTGAGCAGTTCTTC
few | TRBJ1-1 | TRBV30 | NA | CAWSVPEMNTEAFF | TGTGCCTGGAGTGTACCGGAGATGAACACTGAAGCTTTCTTT
few | TRBJ2-7 | TRBV28 | NA | CAVTPRARNYEQYF | TGTGCCGTAACGCCGAGGGCCAGGAACTACGAGCAGTACTTC
many | TRBJ1-5 | TRBV28 | NA | CASSSQPQHF | TGTGCCAGCAGCAGTCAGCCCCAGCATTTT
few | TRBJ1-5 | TRBV20-1 | NA | CSVQGRAPSYSNQPQHF | TGCAGTGTGCAGGGGCGGGCCCCTTCTTATAGCAATCAGCCCCAGCATTTT
many | TRBJ2-5 | TRBV20-1 | TRBD2 | CSAATDSGTQETQYF | TGCAGTGCTGCCACAGATAGCGGGACTCAAGAGACCCAGTACTTC
many | TRBJ2-1 | TRBV7-9 | TRBD2 | CASSGNPGLVLEQFF | TGTGCCAGCAGCGGTAACCCGGGACTAGTTCTTGAGCAGTTCTTC
many | TRBJ2-1 | TRBV12-3/TRBV12-4 | TRBD2 | CASRSRLAGGPDNEQFF | TGTGCCAGCAGATCACGACTAGCGGGAGGGCCGGACAATGAGCAGTTCTTC
few | TRBJ2-7 | TRBV6-5 | TRBD2 | CASSYLLAGEQYF | TGTGCCAGCAGTTACCTACTAGCGGGAGAGCAGTACTTC
few | TRBJ2-3 | TRBV4-3 | TRBD1 | CASSQNPHGTASTDTQYF | TGCGCCAGCAGCCAAAACCCTCACGGGACAGCAAGCACAGATACGCAGTATTTT
many | TRBJ2-1 | TRBV20-1 | NA | CSATTSKGYNEQFF | TGCAGTGCAACGACTAGTAAGGGCTACAATGAGCAGTTCTTC
NA | TRBJ1-3 | TRBV5-1 | NA | CASSLSPEDTIYF | TGCGCCAGCAGCTTGAGCCCAGAAGACACCATATATTTT
NA | TRBJ2-3 | TRBV19 | TRBD1 | CASSYRDSMRDTQYF | TGTGCCAGTAGTTACCGGGACAGCATGCGAGATACGCAGTATTTT
NA | TRBJ2-7 | TRBV19 | NA | CASSIGRGTEQYF | TGTGCCAGTAGTATCGGCAGGGGAACAGAGCAGTACTTC
NA | TRBJ2-7 | TRBV28 | TRBD2 | CASSQSGRAREQYF | TGTGCCAGCAGCCAATCAGGGAGGGCACGCGAGCAGTACTTC
many | TRBJ2-2 | TRBV2 | NA | CATTLEHTGELFF | TGTGCCACAACTCTAGAACACACCGGGGAGCTGTTTTTT
few | TRBJ2-7 | TRBV13 | TRBD2 | CASSLIAGAYEQYF | TGTGCCAGCAGCTTGATAGCGGGAGCCTACGAGCAGTACTTC
many | TRBJ2-2 | TRBV6-6 | NA | CASSYSLAHTGELFF | TGTGCCAGCAGTTACTCGCTAGCCCACACCGGGGAGCTGTTTTTT
many | TRBJ2-3 | TRBV27 | TRBD2 | CASSSWTSGRASDTQYF | TGTGCCAGCAGTTCGTGGACTAGCGGGAGGGCCTCAGATACGCAGTATTTT
NA | TRBJ2-5 | TRBV20-1 | NA | CSASFIMGFETQYF | TGCAGTGCTAGCTTTATAATGGGTTTTGAGACCCAGTACTTC
many | TRBJ2-1 | TRBV27 | NA | CASSIPGHNEQFF | TGTGCCAGCAGCATCCCGGGACATAATGAGCAGTTCTTC
NA | TRBJ2-7 | TRBV9 | NA | CASSADPGSTSYEQYF | TGTGCCAGCAGCGCAGACCCCGGGAGTACGTCCTACGAGCAGTACTTC
NA | TRBJ2-3 | TRBV28 | TRBD2 | CASSTMGGLTHTQYF | TGTGCCAGCAGTACTATGGGGGGGTTAACGCATACGCAGTATTTT
NA | TRBJ2-7 | TRBV7-2 | TRBD2 | CASSLSSGRAGEQYF | TGTGCCAGCAGCCTATCAAGCGGGAGGGCCGGTGAGCAGTACTTC
NA | TRBJ2-1 | TRBV29-1 | TRBD2 | CSVAETSGRFDEQFF | TGCAGCGTTGCCGAGACTAGCGGGAGATTCGATGAGCAGTTCTTC
many | TRBJ2-7 | TRBV29-1 | NA | CSLADEQYF | TGCAGCCTGGCTGACGAGCAGTACTTC
many | TRBJ2-1 | TRBV28 | TRBD2 | CASGLGGLAANEQFF | TGTGCCAGCGGCTTGGGAGGACTAGCGGCTAATGAGCAGTTCTTC
few | TRBJ1-5 | TRBV5-5 | NA | CASSFDGQPQHF | TGTGCCAGCAGCTTTGATGGTCAGCCCCAGCATTTT
few | TRBJ2-5 | TRBV11-2 | NA | CASSPPTREETQYF | TGTGCCAGCAGCCCACCAACCAGGGAAGAGACCCAGTACTTC
NA | TRBJ2-3 | TRBV14 | TRBD2 | CASSPRTSGRMNTQYF | TGTGCCAGCAGCCCCCGGACTAGCGGGAGGATGAATACGCAGTATTTT
NA | TRBJ1-5 | TRBV20-1 | NA | CSARDRQFNQPQHF | TGCAGTGCTAGAGATAGGCAGTTTAATCAGCCCCAGCATTTT
many | TRBJ2-2 | TRBV2 | TRBD1 | CASSDRGRGSTGELFF | TGTGCCAGCAGCGACAGGGGGCGAGGTTCCACCGGGGAGCTGTTTTTT
NA | TRBJ1-1 | TRBV19 | NA | CASSIPSIGTEAFF | TGTGCCAGTAGTATACCCAGTATCGGCACTGAAGCTTTCTTT
NA | TRBJ2-2 | TRBV28 | NA | CASSWGFRGATNTGELFF | TGTGCCAGCAGCTGGGGGTTTAGGGGCGCAACGAACACCGGGGAGCTGTTTTTT
many | TRBJ1-3 | TRBV3-1 | NA | CASSQWGEGNTIYF | TGTGCCAGCAGCCAGTGGGGGGAAGGAAACACCATATATTTT
NA | TRBJ2-1 | TRBV9 | TRBD2 | CASSAHLVTSGSPSSYNEQFF | TGTGCCAGCAGCGCCCATCTAGTTACTAGCGGGTCCCCGAGCTCCTACAATGAGCAGTTCTTC
many | TRBJ2-1 | TRBV7-2 | NA | CASSSIGTHNNEQFF | TGTGCCAGCAGCTCAATCGGGACACATAACAATGAGCAGTTCTTC
few | TRBJ2-3 | TRBV20-1 | NA | CSATDTISQYF | TGCAGTGCTACCGACACGATTTCGCAGTATTTT
NA | TRBJ2-7 | TRBV29-1 | NA | CTRHEQYF | TGCACCAGACACGAGCAGTACTTC
few | TRBJ2-7 | TRBV6-1 | TRBD2 | CATLGTSSYEQYF | TGTGCCACCCTCGGGACTAGCTCCTACGAGCAGTACTTC
few | TRBJ1-1 | TRBV10-3 | NA | CAISARDENTEAFF | TGTGCCATCAGTGCCCGGGACGAGAACACTGAAGCTTTCTTT
many | TRBJ1-2 | TRBV28 | NA | CASRSASPYGYTF | TGTGCCAGCAGGTCAGCCAGTCCCTATGGCTACACCTTC
NA | TRBJ1-1 | TRBV6-1 | NA | CASRPGVSTEAFF | TGTGCCAGCAGGCCAGGGGTGAGCACTGAAGCTTTCTTT
NA | TRBJ2-7 | TRBV7-2 | TRBD2 | CASSLSPLAGVGEQYF | TGTGCCAGCAGCTTATCCCCACTAGCGGGAGTGGGTGAGCAGTACTTC
many | TRBJ2-4 | TRBV27 | NA | CASRRGNIQYF | TGTGCCAGCAGACGGGGAAACATTCAGTACTTC
NA | TRBJ2-1 | TRBV18 | NA | CASSPWIRERDEQFF | TGTGCCAGCTCACCATGGATCCGGGAGAGGGATGAGCAGTTCTTC
many | TRBJ1-5 | TRBV11-2 | TRBD1 | CASSLTTGGQQPQHF | TGTGCCAGCAGCTTAACTACAGGGGGCCAACAGCCCCAGCATTTT
few | TRBJ1-2 | TRBV7-2 | NA | CASSLVPGALWGYTF | TGTGCCAGCAGCTTAGTACCAGGGGCCCTTTGGGGCTACACCTTC
NA | TRBJ2-7 | TRBV11-2 | NA | CASSSGSGNYYEQYF | TGTGCCAGCAGCTCAGGATCGGGGAACTACTACGAGCAGTACTTC